Given below is one TCR beta chain in context. What this receptor recognizes is not known. Nothing much larger sits one base from this clone, and base qualities are not available. This sample is drawn from a study of shared clonotypes between healthy human individuals (dated by TCRdb to about 2020). Study-wide context: The cohort included a few men and a couple of women between 18 and 49 years of age. For each donor, CD4 naive and CD4 memory were each run on three plates, CD8 naive on two plates, and CD8 memory on one plate. To estimate repertoire size and how much clonotypes are shared between individuals, the study performed deep sequencing of blood TCR repertoires from five healthy adults. To increase sequencing depth and limit assay-specific biases, TCR repertoire library preparation and sequencing were carried out by different laboratories using diverse techniques. Each donor's leukapheresis produced roughly between roughly 0.9 and 9 billion PBMCs.

Donors were healthy HIV-negative adults with no recently reported acute infections or vaccinations. Every donor was a Caucasian adult residing in Nashville, Tennessee, USA. CD4+ T cells were enriched by magnetic negative selection, after which naive cells were positively selected on CD45RA and the negative fraction was taken as the memory subset. After blood collection by leukapheresis, PBMCs were isolated using Ficoll-Histopaque density gradient centrifugation and then cryopreserved in the vapor phase of liquid nitrogen. Purity and quantity of every magnetically sorted T cell population were checked by analytical flow cytometry. From each sorted fraction, genomic DNA was isolated and quantified by UV absorbance on a Nanodrop 2000c. What the research found in general, with its limitations: Compared with non-shared clonotypes, the clonotypes found in all four sorted-subset donors had higher generation probabilities. Sharing across a handful of donors was observed for approximately 5% of naive CD4, 3% to 3.5% of naive CD8, 2% to 2.5% of memory CD4, and roughly 0.4% of memory CD8 clonotypes. Sampling was restricted to blood, and TCR repertoires in tissues likely differ from the TCR repertoires found in blood. Pairwise subsampling indicated that sequencing depth was expected to affect the degree of clonotype sharing among donors. Because the study included a small number of donors, the genetic and exposure-history diversity represented was limited. Estimated clonotype richness was generally larger for naive than for memory subsets. Rarefaction of sorted-subset datasets indicated incomplete sequencing despite the large sequencing depth.

From a lookup of the germline V gene (reference sequence), CDR1 and CDR2 are SSHAT and FNYEAQ. Inclusive of the bounding cysteine and phenylalanine, the CDR3 is 15 residues long. Only the CDR3 DNA stays, 45 bases, in frame from base 1. V gives up 5 bases and J gives up 8 bases, and the segment between their germline ends measures 19 bases. Using the deep immunoSEQ assay, TCR CDR3 regions were amplified from genomic DNA by multiplex PCR. Extracted genomic DNA from each cell subset was distributed evenly across all wells of several immunoSEQ 96-well plates, and each plate was treated as a replicate. For sorted subsets, each replicate PCR was loaded with 200 ng genomic DNA, equivalent to some 27,000 T cell genomes. Purified libraries were quantified with a Qubit 3.0 fluorometer, sized on a Bioanalyzer 2100, and re-quantified with the KAPA Library Quantification kit. Every immunoSEQ 96-well plate was sequenced on a dedicated single-read 150-cycle Illumina NextSeq 550 flow cell. Processing in the source paper ran as follows. Because the immunoSEQ output included only junctional sequences and no quality scores, the filtering could not be the same as the filtering used for full-length reads. To assign V/J genes and CDR3, sequences were annotated using PyIR, a Python wrapper for IgBLAST v1.9, with IMGT germline references. Reads were removed for weak V/J assignments (E-value above 1e-6), missing CDR3, stop codons, out-of-frame junctions, or ambiguous translated residues. V3J clonotypes were defined by identical inferred V gene, J gene, and CDR3 amino acid sequence. Percentage overlap between repertoires was calculated by dividing the number of shared unique clonotypes by the size of the smaller repertoire. Richness of each repertoire was evaluated using RTK rarefaction, the Chao1 estimator, and Recon v2.1 estimates of unobserved clonotypes. OLGA was used to compute generation probabilities for all TCRbeta clonotypes that the gDNA method yielded from a few donors. TCRdb retrieved this table from immuneACCESS and kept in-frame rearrangements only. Not all clones are present; in checked studies, unresolved V genes account for under half, and no reason is known for the remainder. D and trimming come from the DNA, and the V and J calls and clone size come from that table. Within this sample are 950,000 to 1,100,000 clones, with around 82% of them counted one time only. The ten biggest clones cover 0.5% to 0.65% of the sample.

The chain couples TRBV7-7 to TRBJ2-1; TRBD2 could be the D gene, as 6 bases match. Sequenced sample: memory CD4+ T cells from PBMCs. The sample's cell subset or site label, in plain terms: CD45RA-negative fraction. The clonotype comes from a man aged 18 to 35 in good health. Some clones in this sample may be carry-over from other donors' samples. Read as DNA, the sequence is TGTGCCAGCAGCGTCCTGGAGGGAGAGGGGCATGAGCAGTTCTTC. Translation gives CASSVLEGEGHEQFF.